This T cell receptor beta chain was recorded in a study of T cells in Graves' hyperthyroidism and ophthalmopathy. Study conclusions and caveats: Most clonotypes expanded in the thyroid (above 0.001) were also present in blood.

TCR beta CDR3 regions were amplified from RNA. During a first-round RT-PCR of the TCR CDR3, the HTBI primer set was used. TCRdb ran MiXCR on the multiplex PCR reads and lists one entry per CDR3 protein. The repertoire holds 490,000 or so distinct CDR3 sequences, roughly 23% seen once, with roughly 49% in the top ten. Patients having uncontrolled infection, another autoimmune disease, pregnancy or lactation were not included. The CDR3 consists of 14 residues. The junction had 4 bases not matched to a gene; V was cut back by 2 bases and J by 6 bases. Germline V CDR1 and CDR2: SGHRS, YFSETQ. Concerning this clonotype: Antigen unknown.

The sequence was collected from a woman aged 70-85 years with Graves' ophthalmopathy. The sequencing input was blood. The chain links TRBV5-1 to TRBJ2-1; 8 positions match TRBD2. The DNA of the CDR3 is TGCGCCAGCAGCTTCAGCGGGAGTAGCAATGAGCAGTTCTTC. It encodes CASSFSGSSNEQFF.